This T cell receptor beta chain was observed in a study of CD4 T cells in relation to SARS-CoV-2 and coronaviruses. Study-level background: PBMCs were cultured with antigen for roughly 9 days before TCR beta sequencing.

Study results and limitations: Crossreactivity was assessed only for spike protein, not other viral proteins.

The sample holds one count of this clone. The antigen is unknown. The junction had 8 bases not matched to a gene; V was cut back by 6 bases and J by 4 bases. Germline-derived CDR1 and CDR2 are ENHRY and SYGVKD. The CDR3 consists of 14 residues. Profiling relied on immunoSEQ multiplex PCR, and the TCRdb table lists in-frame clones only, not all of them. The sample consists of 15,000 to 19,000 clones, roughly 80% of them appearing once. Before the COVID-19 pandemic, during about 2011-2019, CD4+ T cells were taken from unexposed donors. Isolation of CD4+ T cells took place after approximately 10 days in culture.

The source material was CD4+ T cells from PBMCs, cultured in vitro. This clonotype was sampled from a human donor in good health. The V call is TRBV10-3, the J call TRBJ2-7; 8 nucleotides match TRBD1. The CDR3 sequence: CAIRAEQGVYEQYF. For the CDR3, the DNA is TGTGCCATCAGAGCTGAACAGGGGGTGTACGAGCAGTACTTC.